The clone carrying this T cell receptor beta chain was seen a few times. Its cognate antigen is unknown. The PCR had 60 Vbeta and 13 Jbeta primers. Repertoires were generated with immunoSEQ multiplex PCR, while TCRdb's copy carries only in-frame clones and drops some. Of roughly 110,000 clones listed, over 70% are singletons. This sample stems from a study of cytomegalovirus exposure and HLA in healthy donors. Study background: Most genotyped donors, around four fifths of 398, had Caucasian-associated genetic ancestry. Overall study results and limits: For TCR beta chains, V- and J-gene trimming was later linked to a missense DCLRE1C variant. Beyond CMV serostatus, there was no information to go on about immune exposure.

With V trimmed by 4 bases and J by 1 base, 7 bases remained unmatched. CDR1 SGHNT and CDR2 YYREEE come from the germline V gene (reference sequence). CDR3 size: 15 residues. What was sequenced was PBMCs. The origin of this receptor is a woman between 40 and 50 years old in good health and CMV-seropositive. This chain uses TRBV5-4 with TRBJ1-1, with TRBD1 matching 7 bases. The CDR3 region is CASSVPNRGNTEAFF. The CDR3 DNA reads as TGTGCCAGCAGCGTACCTAACAGGGGGAACACTGAAGCTTTCTTT.